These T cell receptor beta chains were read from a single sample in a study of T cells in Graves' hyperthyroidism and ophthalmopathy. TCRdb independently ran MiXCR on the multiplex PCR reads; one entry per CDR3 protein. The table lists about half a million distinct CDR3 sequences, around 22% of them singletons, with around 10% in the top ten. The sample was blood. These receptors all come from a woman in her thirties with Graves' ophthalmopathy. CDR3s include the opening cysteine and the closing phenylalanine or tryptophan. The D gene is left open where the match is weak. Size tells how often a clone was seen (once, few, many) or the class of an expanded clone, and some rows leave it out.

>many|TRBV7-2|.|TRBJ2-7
CASSTSPGGHYEQYF
TGTGCCAGCAGCACGTCGCCAGGGGGGCACTACGAGCAGTACTTC
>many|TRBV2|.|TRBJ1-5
CTSTAGVYQPQHF
TGTACCAGCACGGCAGGGGTGTATCAGCCCCAGCATTTT
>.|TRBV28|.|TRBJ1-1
CASSLRGGHTEAFF
TGTGCCAGCAGTTTACGGGGAGGTCACACTGAAGCTTTCTTT
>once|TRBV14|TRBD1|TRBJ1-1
CASRDRLDTEAFF
TGTGCCAGTAGGGACAGGCTTGACACTGAAGCTTTCTTT
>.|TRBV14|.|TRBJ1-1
CASSQLEGTEAFF
TGTGCCAGCAGCCAACTGGAGGGCACTGAAGCTTTCTTT
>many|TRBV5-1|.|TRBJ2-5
CASSLISDYQETQYF
TGCGCCAGCAGCTTGATTTCAGACTACCAAGAGACCCAGTACTTC
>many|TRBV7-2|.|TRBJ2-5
CASSLGGSLQETQYF
TGTGCCAGCAGCTTAGGCGGCTCCCTCCAAGAGACCCAGTACTTC
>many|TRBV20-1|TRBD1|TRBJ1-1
CSARDGQGDTEAFF
TGCAGTGCTAGAGATGGACAGGGGGACACTGAAGCTTTCTTT
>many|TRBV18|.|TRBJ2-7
CASSPKYEQYF
TGTGCCAGCTCACCAAAGTACGAGCAGTACTTC
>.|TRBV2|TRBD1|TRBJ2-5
CADEGQGLGTQYF
TGTGCCGATGAGGGACAGGGATTGGGGACCCAGTACTTC